This T cell receptor beta chain appears in the sequencing data of a study of Ad26.COV2.S vaccination and SARS-CoV-2 variants. Documented treatment: over 15 received Ad26.COV2.S at low or high dose, single or two shots; roughly five received placebo; per-sample allocation not given. Vaccine and placebo recipients were sampled on day 63 after the first injection. Wuhan-strain spike was delivered by a replication-incompetent Ad26 vector. A few counts support this clone. Profiled with immunoSEQ multiplex PCR; TCRdb holds only in-frame clones, not every one. The sample records some 350,000 clones, about 85% being singletons. Germline values: CDR1 MNHEY, CDR2 SVGAGI. The length of the CDR3 is 11 residues. V lost 2 bases and J lost 12, with 8 bases in between.

This TCR was sampled from a person aged 18-65 years who received the Ad26.COV2.S COVID-19 vaccine or a placebo. The source material was peripheral blood, sampled in a trial of Ad26.COV2.S vaccine versus placebo. This chain uses TRBV6-5 with TRBJ2-1; D not resolved. CDR3 sequence: CASSYAQVQFF. The DNA of the CDR3 is TGTGCCAGCAGTTACGCCCAGGTGCAGTTCTTC.